Each of the 11 T cell receptor beta chains below was sequenced from the same sample in a study of response to subunit inactivated influenza vaccine. TCRdb itself ran the RT-PCR reads through MiXCR, one entry per CDR3 protein. The sample includes under 500,000 distinct CDR3 sequences, 9.5% to 13% of them seen just once. The source material was PBMCs from blood, sampled 40 to 50 days after vaccination. The receptors were sampled from a man aged 50-60 years who received an inactivated influenza vaccine.

This clonotype was observed many times. J is TRBJ2-2 and V is TRBV18; a weak D match, TRBD2 (5 bases). Trimming cost V 3 bases and J 5 bases, with 7 bases left between them. This CDR3 spans 13 amino acids. CDR1 is KGHSH, CDR2 LQKENI, per germline. CDR3 residues: CASSPPGTGELFF. For the CDR3, the DNA is TGTGCCAGCTCACCGCCGGGAACCGGGGAGCTGTTTTTT.

This clonotype has a count of ten or more. The rearrangement joins TRBV4-3 to TRBJ2-3; 13 bases match TRBD2. Per the germline V gene, CDR1 is LGHNA and CDR2 is YSLEER. The CDR3 is 16 amino acids. V trimming: 4 bases; J trimming: 3 bases; junction bases outside the gene matches: 4. The CDR3 loop is CASSRETSGGTDTQYF. In DNA, the CDR3 is TGCGCCAGCAGCCGCGAGACTAGCGGGGGGACAGATACGCAGTATTTT.

This chain connects TRBV6-5 to TRBJ1-1; a weak D match, TRBD1 (6 bases). V gave up 0 bases and J gave up 0 bases, with 17 bases separating them. This CDR3 is 18 amino acids long. Germline V gives CDR1 MNHEY, CDR2 SVGAGI. The CDR3 DNA reads as TGTGCCAGCAGTTACTCGACGGGGGGGCGTGCAATGAACACTGAAGCTTTCTTT. Its protein product is CASSYSTGGRAMNTEAFF.

Concerning this clonotype: A much larger clone is a single base away; this may be a read error. This chain connects TRBV10-2 to TRBJ1-1, with no clear D. The CDR3 has 12 amino acids. Germline V gene data show CDR1 as WSHSY and CDR2 as SAAADI. The ends were cut back, 3 bases at V and 5 bases at J, with 7 bases in the middle. The CDR3 protein is CASSDQKTEAFF. CDR3 bases: TGCGCCAGCAGTGATCAAAAGACTGAAGCTTTCTTT.

This clonotype was observed many times. The chain combines TRBV20-1 with TRBJ2-1, with 15 bases lining up with TRBD2. V lost 0 bases to trimming and J lost 9 bases; unmatched junction nucleotides: 9. The CDR3 has 17 amino acids. CDR1 is DFQATT, CDR2 SNEGSKA, per germline (reference sequence). CDR3 sequence (DNA): TGCAGTGCTAGAGATCTAGGACTAGCGGGAGGGCCTGGTGAGCAGTTCTTC. Translating gives CSARDLGLAGGPGEQFF.

The CDR3 DNA is TGCAGTGCTAAAACAACCGGGACACTTTCATCACCCCTCCACTTT. Its translation is CSAKTTGTLSSPLHF. The rearrangement uses TRBV20-1 and TRBJ1-6, with TRBD1 as a possible D gene (6 bases). Trimming left V 4 bases short and J 10 bases short, with 20 bases between. CDR1 DFQATT and CDR2 SNEGSKA come from the germline V gene (reference sequence). The CDR3 covers 15 residues.

This clonotype was observed many times. The chain recombines TRBV7-8 with TRBJ2-7; D is possibly TRBD2 (6 bases). Germline V CDR1 and CDR2: SGHVS, FQNEAQ. Trimming took 4 bases from V and 3 from J, leaving 13 bases between them. CDR3 length: 14 amino acids. The CDR3 DNA is TGTGCCAGCAGCTCCCCAAAGGGAGGCTACGAGCAGTACTTC. Its translation is CASSSPKGGYEQYF. The whole variable domain, filled in from reference TRBV7-8 and TRBJ2-7, reads GAGVSQSPRYKVAKRGQDVALRCDPISGHVSLFWYQQALGQGPEFLTYFQNEAQLDKSGLPSDRFFAERPEGSVSTLKIQRTQQEDSAVYLCASSSPKGGYEQYFGPGTRLTVT.

A few counts support this clonotype. This rearrangement joins TRBV20-1 to TRBJ2-7; TRBD1 is a possible D gene (6 bases). Trimming cost V 0 bases and J 3 bases, with 15 bases left between them. This CDR3 comprises 15 residues. CDR1 and CDR2 from the germline V gene are DFQATT and SNEGSKA (reference sequence). CDR3 sequence (DNA): TGCAGTGCTAGAGAAATCTTGGTAGGGGGCTACGAGCAGTACTTC. Amino acid sequence: CSAREILVGGYEQYF.

This clonotype was detected only a few times. The DNA of the CDR3 is TGTGCCATCAGTGAGGGGCAAACCTCTGGAAACACCATATATTTT. It codes for CAISEGQTSGNTIYF. The rearrangement links TRBV10-3 to TRBJ1-3; D uncertain. This CDR3 is 15 amino acids long. The germline gives CDR1 ENHRY, CDR2 SYGVKD. V gave up 2 bases and J gave up 0 bases, with 8 bases separating them.

This clonotype has more than one count but fewer than ten. The chain combines TRBV7-9 with TRBJ2-1; D uncertain. The CDR3 is made up of 13 amino acids. Germline V lookup: CDR1 SEHNR, CDR2 FQNEAQ (reference sequence). V lost 3 bases to trimming and J lost 8 bases, with 11 bases between them. In nucleotides, the CDR3 is TGTGCCAGCAGCTTCTCCAGTTTCGATGAGCAGTTCTTC. Its translation: CASSFSSFDEQFF.

The rearrangement links TRBV7-2 to TRBJ1-5; possible D gene TRBD1, 5 bases. The germline V gene encodes CDR1 SGHTA and CDR2 FQGNSA. The CDR3 consists of 14 residues. V was cut by 5 bases and J by 4 bases, with 12 bases left in between. DNA for the CDR3: TGTGCCAGCAGCATGACAGCGCCAAATCAGCCCCAGCATTTT. Amino acids: CASSMTAPNQPQHF.